This TCR beta chain originates from a study of cytomegalovirus exposure and HLA in healthy donors. Study at large: Later analysis reported that the approximately 120 validation repertoires shared the platform of the roughly 670 first-cohort repertoires.

As for this clone: Its antigen is still unknown.

The ends were cut back, 1 base at V and 1 base at J, with 10 bases in the middle. Germline CDR1 and CDR2: SGHTA and FQGTGA. The length of the CDR3 is 15 residues. General study results and limits: In vitro, three CMV-associated chains proved specific for CMV antigens. Cytomegalovirus status, reportedly, was diagnosed with high specificity and sensitivity by the classifier.

Profiled with immunoSEQ multiplex PCR; TCRdb holds only in-frame clones, not every one. This table has 71,000 or so clones, over 85% appearing once. The sample was PBMCs. This TCR derives from a man younger than 30 in good health and CMV-seropositive. The chain couples TRBV7-3 to TRBJ2-5; D might be TRBD2 (6 bases). CDR3 DNA: TGTGCCAGCAGCTTAAACGGCGGGATCCAAGAGACCCAGTACTTC. Amino acids: CASSLNGGIQETQYF.